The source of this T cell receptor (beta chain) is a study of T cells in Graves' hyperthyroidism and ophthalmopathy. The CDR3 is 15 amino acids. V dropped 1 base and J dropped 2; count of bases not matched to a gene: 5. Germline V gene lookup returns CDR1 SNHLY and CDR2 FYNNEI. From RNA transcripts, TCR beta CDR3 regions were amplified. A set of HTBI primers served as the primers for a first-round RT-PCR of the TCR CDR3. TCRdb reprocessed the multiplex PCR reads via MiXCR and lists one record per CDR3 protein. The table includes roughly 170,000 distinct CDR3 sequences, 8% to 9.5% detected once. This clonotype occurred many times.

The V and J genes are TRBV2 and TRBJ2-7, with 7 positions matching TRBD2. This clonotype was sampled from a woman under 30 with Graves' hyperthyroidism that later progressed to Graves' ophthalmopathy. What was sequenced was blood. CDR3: CASSEGASGAYEQYF. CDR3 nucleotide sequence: TGTGCCAGCAGTGAAGGTGCGAGCGGGGCCTACGAGCAGTACTTC.